These 18 T cell receptor beta chains were sequenced from one sample in a study of blood T cell repertoires in COVID-19. Profiling relied on immunoSEQ multiplex PCR, and the TCRdb table lists in-frame clones only, not all of them. This sample has under 85,000 clones; approximately 90% occur once, and the top ten carry approximately 15%. Sequencing was performed on peripheral blood. The receptors stem from a man in his 70s with active or convalescent COVID-19.

V is TRBV19 and J is TRBJ2-3, with D possibly being TRBD1 (5 bases). Germline V gene data show CDR1 as LNHDA and CDR2 as SQIVND (reference sequence). This CDR3 contains 13 residues. Trimming stripped 5 bases from V and 2 bases from J, with 8 bases between. CDR3 region: CASSRQYTDTQYF. The CDR3 DNA reads TGTGCCAGTAGTCGACAGTACACAGATACGCAGTATTTT. The whole variable domain, filled in from reference TRBV19 and TRBJ2-3, reads DGGITQSPKYLFRKEGQNVTLSCEQNLNHDAMYWYRQDPGQGLRLIYYSQIVNDFQKGDIAEGYSVSREKKESFPLTVTSAQKNPTAFYLCASSRQYTDTQYFGPGTRLTVL.

This chain joins TRBV18 and TRBJ2-2; D gene ambiguous. V shed 6 bases and J shed 0 bases, with 14 bases lying between them. Germline CDR1 and CDR2: KGHSH and LQKENI. This CDR3 is 16 amino acids long. CDR3 sequence (DNA): TGTGCCAGCTCGTACCGTGGCGGTACGAACACCGGGGAGCTGTTTTTT. It is translated as CASSYRGGTNTGELFF. Together with reference TRBV18 and TRBJ2-2, the CDR3 gives the full variable domain: NAGVMQNPRHLVRRRGQEARLRCSPMKGHSHVYWYRQLPEEGLKFMVYLQKENIIDESGMPKERFSAEFPKEGPSILRIQQVVRGDSAAYFCASSYRGGTNTGELFFGEGSRLTVL.

The CDR3 protein is CASSLRLAGYEQFF. Written as DNA, the CDR3 is TGTGCCAGCAGTCTAAGACTAGCGGGTTATGAGCAGTTCTTC. The chain has TRBV25-1 and TRBJ2-1; TRBD2 agrees at 10 bases. CDR3 length equals 14 residues. Trimming at V came to 5 bases and at J to 8 bases, leaving 6 bases not matched to a gene. The germline gives CDR1 MGHDK, CDR2 SYGVNS.

The chain employs TRBV7-3 and TRBJ2-7, with D perhaps TRBD2 (6 bases). CDR1 and CDR2 from the germline V gene are SGHTA and FQGTGA. V dropped 5 bases and J dropped 7 bases, with 24 bases sitting between them. The CDR3 length is 16 residues. CDR3 residues: CASSARKGTELIEQYF. The CDR3 coding sequence is TGTGCCAGCAGCGCGCGGAAAGGGACTGAGTTAATAGAGCAGTACTTC. Full variable domain (outside the CDR3, taken from reference TRBV7-3 and TRBJ2-7): GAGVSQTPSNKVTEKGKYVELRCDPISGHTALYWYRQSLGQGPEFLIYFQGTGAADDSGLPNDRFFAVRPEGSVSTLKIQRTERGDSAVYLCASSARKGTELIEQYFGPGTRLTVT.

The rearrangement uses TRBV7-2 and TRBJ2-2; 8 nucleotides line up with TRBD2. This CDR3 spans 18 amino acids. J lost 2 bases, V lost 2 bases, and 10 bases had no gene match. Germline lookup yields CDR1 SGHTA and CDR2 FQGNSA. The CDR3 DNA reads as TGTGCCAGCAGCTTAAGGCGCGGGAGGCCACAAAACACCGGGGAGCTGTTTTTT. This codes for CASSLRRGRPQNTGELFF.

The chain combines TRBV25-1 with TRBJ1-6, with D hard to call. Trimming cost V 2 bases and J 7 bases, with 6 bases left between them. The CDR3 totals 13 residues. Per the germline V gene, CDR1 is MGHDK and CDR2 is SYGVNS. The CDR3 bases are TGTGCCAGCAGTGAAGTCCGGAATTCACCCCTCCACTTT. Amino acid sequence: CASSEVRNSPLHF.

This clone was seen a single time. This sequence joins TRBV28 and TRBJ1-3; unclear D gene. CDR3 length: 18 amino acids. Looked up from germline, CDR1 is MDHEN and CDR2 is SYDVKM. Between the trimmed V and J ends, which lost 5 bases and 0 bases, there was a span of 20 bases. DNA of the CDR3: TGTGCCAGCAGTAGCTATGGGAGAGGAGGCTTCTCTGGAAACACCATATATTTT. As protein: CASSSYGRGGFSGNTIYF.

The gene calls are TRBV11-3 and TRBJ2-7; possibly TRBD1 for D (7 bases). The V and J ends lost 1 base and 1 base respectively, with 11 bases between them. Germline CDR1 reads SGHNT; CDR2 reads YENEEA. This CDR3 comprises 15 residues. The chain's CDR3 is CASSLGAGQSYEQYF. The CDR3 DNA sequence: TGTGCCAGCAGCTTAGGGGCGGGACAGTCCTACGAGCAGTACTTC.

The J gene is TRBJ1-2, the V gene TRBV2; D is perhaps TRBD1 (6 bases). Trimming stripped 5 bases from V and 6 bases from J, with 19 bases between. CDR1 SNHLY and CDR2 FYNNEI come from the germline V gene. This CDR3 has 15 amino acids. As DNA, the CDR3 is TGTGCCAGCAGTATCCTGGGGAGGGGGACTCATGGCTACACCTTC. As protein: CASSILGRGTHGYTF.

The rearrangement links TRBV2 to TRBJ1-5; 7 nucleotides line up with TRBD1. Germline trimming cut 7 bases from V and 5 bases from J; bases unmatched to any gene: 8. Germline assignment: CDR1 SNHLY and CDR2 FYNNEI. This CDR3 contains 14 residues. Written as DNA, the CDR3 is TGTGCCAGCAATAACAGGGGAGCGGATCAGCCCCAGCATTTT. Protein sequence: CASNNRGADQPQHF.

V and J are TRBV2 and TRBJ2-5; D gene ambiguous. This CDR3 is 13 amino acids long. Germline CDR1 reads SNHLY; CDR2 reads FYNNEI. V lost 4 bases and J lost 3, with 9 bases in between. The CDR3 region is CASSGATEETQYF. In DNA form, the CDR3 reads TGTGCCAGCAGTGGGGCTACGGAAGAGACCCAGTACTTC.

The J gene is TRBJ1-4, the V gene TRBV30, with D hard to call. Germline V gene data show CDR1 as GTSNPN and CDR2 as SVGIG (reference sequence). The V gene lost 0 bases and the J gene lost 7 bases, with 9 bases spanning the gap. The CDR3 runs 13 residues. The DNA of the CDR3 is TGTGCCTGGAGTGTAATGCGTGGTGAAAAACTGTTTTTT. Its translation is CAWSVMRGEKLFF. The whole variable domain, remainder taken from reference TRBV30 and TRBJ1-4, is SQTIHQWPATLVQPVGSPLSLECTVEGTSNPNLYWYRQAAGRGLQLLFYSVGIGQISSEVPQNLSASRPQDRQFILSSKKLLLSDSGFYLCAWSVMRGEKLFFGSGTQLSVL.

The CDR3 coding sequence is TGTGCCAGCAGCTTGGGACTAGCGGGAGGAGGGGTTGAGCAGTTCTTC. This gives the protein CASSLGLAGGGVEQFF. The V call is TRBV7-2, the J call TRBJ2-1, with TRBD2 matching 15 bases. The CDR3 has 16 amino acids. From germline, CDR1 is SGHTA and CDR2 FQGNSA. J was trimmed by 9 bases and V by 3 bases; bases with no gene match: 6.

The table lists this clone with a few counts. The rearrangement uses TRBV9 and TRBJ2-2; no clear D. V was trimmed by 4 bases and J by 0 bases, leaving 13 bases between them. This CDR3 has 16 residues. Germline V gene lookup returns CDR1 SGDLS and CDR2 YYNGEE. The CDR3 region is CASSPDTPPNTGELFF. CDR3 bases: TGTGCCAGCAGCCCTGACACTCCTCCGAACACCGGGGAGCTGTTTTTT.

The chain recombines TRBV5-4 with TRBJ2-1; 9 nucleotides line up with TRBD2. The trim removed 5 bases at V and 7 bases at J, leaving 13 bases unmatched. Germline loops: CDR1 SGHNT, CDR2 YYREEE (reference sequence). This CDR3 region has 16 residues. CDR3 nucleotide sequence: TGTGCCAGCAGTCAGGGGGGCGGGAGGGCGGAGAATGAGCAGTTCTTC. As protein: CASSQGGGRAENEQFF.

Only one count was recorded for this clone. CDR3: CASSSSGIAGGVVDEQFF. For the CDR3, the DNA is TGTGCCAGCAGCTCCAGCGGGATTGCGGGAGGCGTTGTCGATGAGCAGTTCTTC. V gene TRBV9 combines with J gene TRBJ2-1, with TRBD2 identical over 8 bases. V shed 4 bases and J 8 bases; nucleotides not matched to a gene: 20. Germline V gene lookup returns CDR1 SGDLS and CDR2 YYNGEE. CDR3 length equals 18 residues. The whole variable domain, filled in from reference TRBV9 and TRBJ2-1, reads DSGVTQTPKHLITATGQRVTLRCSPRSGDLSVYWYQQSLDQGLQFLIQYYNGEERAKGNILERFSAQQFPDLHSELNLSSLELGDSALYFCASSSSGIAGGVVDEQFFGPGTRLTVL.

The CDR3 nucleotides read TGCAGTGCTAGTTCAGCGGGAGTCGGTACCGGGGAGCTGTTTTTT. It yields the protein CSASSAGVGTGELFF. J is TRBJ2-2 and V is TRBV20-1; 8 bases fit TRBD2. This CDR3 comprises 15 residues. Germline V gene data show CDR1 as DFQATT and CDR2 as SNEGSKA (reference sequence). The ends lost 3 bases at V and 5 bases at J; junction bases unmatched: 8.

CDR3 DNA: TGTGCCAGCAGTTATCGCCGCACCGGGACAGCTTTATATAGCAATCAGCCCCAGCATTTT. It specifies CASSYRRTGTALYSNQPQHF. This rearrangement joins TRBV28 to TRBJ1-5; the match to TRBD1 covers 7 bases. Germline V lookup: CDR1 MDHEN, CDR2 SYDVKM. This CDR3 is built from 20 residues. V lost 4 bases and J lost 0; bases outside the gene matches: 18.